This T cell receptor beta chain emerged from a study of early T cells in non-severe SARS-CoV-2 infection. Whole-study context: Sequencing of unsorted whole blood was done on bulk RNA, leaving chains unpaired.

A single record per CDR3 protein comes from TCRdb applying MiXCR to the 5' RACE reads. This table holds some 45,000 distinct CDR3 sequences, around 10% found once. This TCR came from an adult who was a healthcare worker with PCR-confirmed SARS-CoV-2 infection or an uninfected control (not recorded which). Source: whole blood, taken at baseline.

CDR3 DNA: TGTGCCAGCAGTGAACTACAAAGGGGTGAGCAGTTCTTC. Its translation: CASSELQRGEQFF. The chain is built from TRBV6-1 and TRBJ2-1; D may be TRBD1 (5 bases). This CDR3 is built from 13 residues. With 2 bases removed from V and 9 bases from J, the gap between germline ends came to 11 bases. CDR1 MNHNS and CDR2 SASEGT come from the germline V gene.